The entry below gives a single T cell receptor (beta chain) sequence along with its context. These data belong to a study of T-cell reconstitution after alpha-beta-depleted transplantation in children. The CDR3 is made up of 14 amino acids. Trimming stripped 7 bases from V and 4 bases from J, with 15 bases between. Germline CDR1 reads MNHEY; CDR2 reads SVGEGT. Construction of the TCRbeta library involved unique molecular identifiers. TCRdb analysed the PCR reads with MiXCR anew, one entry per CDR3 protein. The data contain hundreds of thousands of distinct CDR3 sequences, over 9.5% of them singletons.

The chain uses TRBV6-2 or TRBV6-3 and TRBJ2-3; maybe TRBD1 (5 bases). This clonotype originated in a human donor who donated a stem cell graft to a child with acute myeloid leukemia. The sample consisted of PBMCs from the stem cell graft donor, taken from the stem cell graft. CDR3 in amino acids: CASTLYGQADTQYF. In DNA form, the CDR3 reads TGTGCCAGCACTCTCTATGGACAAGCAGATACGCAGTATTTT.